What follows is one TCR beta chain and its context. Its antigen remains unidentified. This specimen belongs to a study of CD8 T cells in Susac syndrome. Study findings and constraints: Regarding the TCR sequencing and HLA analysis, the study admitted that a relatively small number of individuals were involved.

V gave up 3 bases and J gave up 0 bases, with 21 bases separating them. Per germline, CDR1 SGHDN and CDR2 FVKESK. The CDR3 length is 19 residues. In blood CD8+ and CD4+ T cells, TCR beta underwent sequencing. Negative isolation was applied to CD8+ and CD4+ T cells, and FACS enrichment was applied to TEMRA cells. RNA, at about 0.5 to 1 ug, was reverse transcribed with random hexamers. The method of amplification for TCR beta CDR3 was immunoSEQ multiplex PCR, covering 54 Vbeta and 13 Jbeta. Each CDR3 protein gets one entry after TCRdb re-called the immunoSEQ multiplex PCR reads with MiXCR. The sample records 200,000 to 250,000 distinct CDR3 sequences, about 95% being singletons.

The rearrangement joins TRBV14 to TRBJ2-1; the D is unclear. The sample consisted of CD4+ T cells from PBMCs. The TCR sequence derives from a human donor with multiple sclerosis. The CDR3 spells CASSHPVGPSRGSYNEQFF. CDR3 nucleotide sequence: TGTGCCAGCAGCCATCCTGTTGGTCCGTCCCGTGGCTCCTACAATGAGCAGTTCTTC.